One and the same sample provided the 9 T cell receptor beta chains below, sequenced in a study of T cells in Graves' hyperthyroidism and ophthalmopathy. RNA transcripts were the template for amplifying TCR beta CDR3 regions. The TCR CDR3 was amplified in a first-round RT-PCR using the HTBI primer set. TCRdb processed the multiplex PCR reads anew with MiXCR; each CDR3 protein has one entry. Here the sample spans a few hundred thousand distinct CDR3 sequences, more than 15% being singletons. Sample: blood. The receptor source for this set is a woman aged 35 to 49 with Graves' ophthalmopathy.

This clonotype was seen ten or more times. The gene calls are TRBV5-1 and TRBJ2-3; no reliable D call. The CDR3 loop spans 14 amino acids. In germline, CDR1 is SGHRS, CDR2 YFSETQ. The V end lost 0 bases, the J end lost 5 bases, and 10 bases lay between the germline ends. The CDR3, as DNA: TGCGCCAGCAGCTTGGGCGCCTCCCAAGATACGCAGTATTTT. Translation: CASSLGASQDTQYF. Using reference TRBV5-1 and TRBJ2-3 for the parts outside the CDR3, the full variable domain is KAGVTQTPRYLIKTRGQQVTLSCSPISGHRSVSWYQQTPGQGLQFLFEYFSETQRNKGNFPGRFSGRQFSNSRSEMNVSTLELGDSALYLCASSLGASQDTQYFGPGTRLTVL.

A few counts support this clonotype. The V gene is TRBV27, the J gene TRBJ1-2; D is uncertain. Germline CDR1 MNHEY, CDR2 SMNVEV (reference sequence). The CDR3 loop spans 13 amino acids. Trimming left V 2 bases short and J 11 bases short, with 15 bases between. The CDR3 region is CASSLGRFGGYTF. The CDR3 bases are TGTGCCAGCAGTTTAGGGAGGTTTGGAGGTTACACCTTC.

The J gene is TRBJ2-5, the V gene TRBV2; 7 bases align to TRBD2. This CDR3 spans 15 amino acids. CDR1 and CDR2 from the germline V gene are SNHLY and FYNNEI. V trimming: 6 bases; J trimming: 3 bases; junction bases outside the gene matches: 10. The CDR3 region is CASSPGTTSKETQYF. CDR3 nucleotide sequence: TGTGCCAGCAGCCCTGGGACTACGTCCAAAGAGACCCAGTACTTC. Full variable domain (outside the CDR3, taken from reference TRBV2 and TRBJ2-5): EPEVTQTPSHQVTQMGQEVILRCVPISNHLYFYWYRQILGQKVEFLVSFYNNEISEKSEIFDDQFSVERPDGSNFTLKIRSTKLEDSAMYFCASSPGTTSKETQYFGPGTRLLVL.

The gene calls are TRBV29-1 and TRBJ2-3; unclear D gene. V was pared by 6 bases and J by 4 bases, with 14 bases between. The CDR3 has 13 amino acids. The germline V gene has CDR1 SQVTM and CDR2 ANQGSEA. The CDR3 sequence: CSVLHPGSDTQYF. Written as DNA, the CDR3 is TGCAGCGTCTTGCATCCCGGTTCAGATACGCAGTATTTT.

This clonotype has at least ten counts. The chain joins TRBV5-1 to TRBJ1-1; D might be TRBD1 (6 bases). The CDR3 spans 15 residues. Germline loops: CDR1 SGHRS, CDR2 YFSETQ. Trimming shortened V by 0 bases and J by 1 base, and 10 bases separated the two germline ends. The CDR3 nucleotides are TGCGCCAGCAGCTTGGGGTGGGGGGCGAACACTGAAGCTTTCTTT. This gives the protein CASSLGWGANTEAFF.

This clonotype was found many times. V gene TRBV12-3 or TRBV12-4 combines with J gene TRBJ1-3; D unclear. The CDR3 sequence is 18 residues long. Trimming shortened V by 3 bases and J by 0 bases, and 18 bases separated the two germline ends. The CDR3: CASSLLGPPAPSGNTIYF. The CDR3, as DNA: TGTGCCAGCAGTTTGCTAGGACCCCCGGCCCCCTCTGGAAACACCATATATTTT.

This chain joins TRBV6-1 and TRBJ1-4, with D maybe TRBD1 (5 bases). From germline, CDR1 is MNHNS and CDR2 SASEGT. The CDR3 is 16 residues long. Trimming took off 0 bases at V and 4 bases at J, with 12 bases between the two ends. CDR3 bases: TGTGCCAGCAGTGAAGCGCACGGGACGGGTAATGAAAAACTGTTTTTT. Encoded protein: CASSEAHGTGNEKLFF.

The chain recombines TRBV19 with TRBJ1-5, with D possibly matching TRBD1 (5 bases). Germline V gene lookup returns CDR1 LNHDA and CDR2 SQIVND (reference sequence). The CDR3 sequence is 13 residues long. V lost 7 bases and J lost 0, with 7 bases in between. This CDR3 is CASTDSSNQPQHF. CDR3 nucleotides: TGTGCCAGTACCGACAGTAGCAATCAGCCCCAGCATTTT.

The chain is built from TRBV7-9 and TRBJ1-1; D gene ambiguous. The CDR3 length is 11 residues. The V gene's germline CDR1 is SEHNR and CDR2 FQNEAQ (reference sequence). Trimming removed 8 bases at V and 1 base at J, with 5 bases between. The CDR3 region is CASPSNTEAFF. DNA for the CDR3: TGTGCCAGCCCTTCGAACACTGAAGCTTTCTTT.